This T cell receptor (beta chain) was identified in a study of cytotoxic CD8 clonotypes in ibrutinib-treated CLL. Points from the study as a whole: Relative to age-matched healthy donors, clonality at baseline was higher, and it tracked circulating CD8+ T-cell counts.

The table came from immunoSEQ multiplex PCR; TCRdb's copy has only in-frame clones and leaves some out. The sample has some 25,000 clones, 78% seen once. Of note for this clone: The antigen remains undetermined.

CDR3 size: 14 residues. Germline CDR1 reads LGHNA; CDR2 reads YSLEER. V was pared by 1 base and J by 7 bases, with 14 bases between. V gene TRBV4-3 combines with J gene TRBJ2-7, with D possibly being TRBD2 (7 bases). This receptor was identified in a human donor with chronic lymphocytic leukemia. The sequences come from PBMCs, collected before ibrutinib treatment. The CDR3 DNA sequence: TGCGCCAGCAGCCAAGCACAGGGAGGGTCGGAGCAGTACTTC. Translation gives CASSQAQGGSEQYF.